The sequence of this T cell receptor (beta chain) was determined in a study of blood T cell repertoires in COVID-19 (dated by TCRdb to the early 2020s). In the study overall: Samples covering the acute and convalescent phases of COVID-19 were provided by collaborators in the United States, Italy and Spain. Samples came from the ongoing ImmuneRACE study (first 160 participants) plus 1,254 subjects from 6 global collaborators. The repertoires were released in a freely available public database meant as a resource for research on the immune response to SARS-CoV-2. The material from the prospective study consisted of cDNA or gDNA derived from T cells, B-cell-depleted T cells, or PBMCs. Sample metadata almost always included a de-identified subject ID, COVID-19 status, age in years and sex. Deeply sampled blood TCRbeta repertoires from subjects exposed to, actively infected with, or recovered from COVID-19 were included in the dataset. Where available, HLA class I and class II types were obtained from metadata supplied by the sample provider rather than from assay-based typing.

Collaborating institutions collected whole blood in K2EDTA tubes following their own protocols. For TCRbeta analysis, collaborator samples were shipped as frozen whole blood, as isolated PBMCs, or as DNA extracted from either sample type. The immunoSEQ Assay, a bias-controlled multiplex PCR, was used to amplify TCRbeta CDR3 regions from genomic DNA. As for the original processing: The number of nucleated cells in each sample was estimated by amplification of reference gene primers within the assay. To quantify the absolute abundance of each unique TCRbeta CDR3 rearrangement, sequence reads were collapsed and filtered. Productive Simpson clonality was computed per sample as the square root of Simpson's diversity index over productive rearrangements. In its TCRdb copy, this immuneACCESS table keeps in-frame sequences only and misses some clones. Where compared with another copy, unresolved V genes explain less than half of these, and the others have no known cause. The V and J calls and clone size were taken over from that table, and D and trimming were inferred from the DNA. In this sample the table shows 200,000 to 250,000 clones, about four fifths of which occur a single time. 3.4% of the sample rests with the top ten.

Reading from cysteine to phenylalanine, the CDR3 counts 16 amino acids. Of the read, only the CDR3 DNA is kept; its 48 bases are in frame from base 1. V sheds 1 base and J sheds 4 bases, leaving 16 bases between their ends. Looking up the germline V gene (reference sequence) yields CDR1 MNHEY and CDR2 SMNVEV. Beyond this particular receptor, the publication reports: The quantity of clinical and demographic metadata differed by source and by participant and was supplied without curation.

The table lists this clone with a count of one. This receptor's antigen is unknown. Per-nucleotide qualities are absent, and no much larger clonotype sits a single base away. This sequence originates from a woman under 30 with acute or convalescent COVID-19. The V and J genes are TRBV27 and TRBJ1-1; no D segment can be confidently identified. Material: peripheral blood. The CDR3 reads as follows: CASSLYWAAGSTEAFF. The base sequence is TGTGCCAGCAGTTTATATTGGGCGGCGGGTAGCACTGAAGCTTTCTTT.